The following is a TCR beta chain sequence with its context. These data originate in a study of blood T cell repertoires in COVID-19. Study information: Researchers got acute and convalescent COVID-19 samples from the United States, Italy and Spain.

TCRdb's copy holds only in-frame clones and misses some; the assay was immunoSEQ multiplex PCR. The table lists about 220,000 clones, roughly 84% of them singletons. The CDR3 length is 13 residues. The germline V gene has CDR1 SGHAT and CDR2 FQNNGV. The ends were cut back, 1 base at V and 8 bases at J, with 11 bases in the middle. The sample was peripheral blood. The V call is TRBV11-2, the J call TRBJ1-2, with TRBD1 as a possible D gene (5 bases). This receptor was taken from an elderly woman with acute or convalescent COVID-19. Here the CDR3 DNA reads TGTGCCAGCAGCTTAGGGGGGGTCCAAGGCTACACCTTC. This sequence encodes CASSLGGVQGYTF.